A selection of T cell receptor beta chains follows, all from one sample in a study of brain T cells in children with intractable seizures. Measured with immunoSEQ multiplex PCR; TCRdb has only the in-frame clones, and not every one. The data show approximately 23,000 clones, with 90% to 95% seen just once and under 7.5% held by the top ten. The specimen was peripheral blood, collected at surgery. Source of these receptors: a boy between 10 and 17 years old with focal cortical dysplasia and intractable seizures. Both conserved end residues are part of each CDR3. D genes are given only for firm matches. Clone size is shown for a subset of rows, as once, few, many or a class of expanded clone.

V gene	clone size	J gene	D gene	CDR3 DNA	CDR3 protein
TRBV7-8	-	TRBJ2-5	TRBD1	TGTGCCAGCAGCCAGGGGGAAGAGACCCAGTACTTC	CASSQGEETQYF
TRBV11-2	-	TRBJ2-7	-	TGTGCCAGCAGCTTAGAATGGGGCAACGAGCAGTACTTC	CASSLEWGNEQYF
TRBV6-5	-	TRBJ2-5	TRBD2	TGTGCCAGCAGTTACGGGGCGGGGGAGCAAGAGACCCAGTACTTC	CASSYGAGEQETQYF
TRBV18	once	TRBJ1-2	-	TGTGCCAGCTCCATCGATCAGGGGCTCTATGGCTACACCTTC	CASSIDQGLYGYTF
TRBV7-6	-	TRBJ2-1	-	TGTGCCAGCAGCTTCCCCCGTGCCGAAAGCGGCAGCTCCTACAATGAGCAGTTCTTC	CASSFPRAESGSSYNEQFF
TRBV2	-	TRBJ2-5	TRBD1	TGTGCCAGAAGACAGGGCGAAACCCAGTACTTC	CARRQGETQYF
TRBV5-1	-	TRBJ2-5	-	TGCGCCAGCAGCTTCCGGGGACGTCAAGAGACCCAGTACTTC	CASSFRGRQETQYF
TRBV7-3	once	TRBJ1-2	TRBD1	TGTGCCAGCAGCTTAAAAAGGGACAGGGGTCCCTATGGCTACACCTTC	CASSLKRDRGPYGYTF
TRBV6-5	-	TRBJ1-5	-	TGTGCCAGCAGAAAGTCTCCCAATCAGCCCCAGCATTTT	CASRKSPNQPQHF
TRBV7-9	-	TRBJ1-2	TRBD1	TGTGCCAGCAGCTTAGAAGGGACAGATAACTATGGCTACACCTTC	CASSLEGTDNYGYTF
TRBV4-1	-	TRBJ2-3	TRBD2	TGCGCCAGCAGCCAAGAGCCTAGCGGGAGAACAGATACGCAGTATTTT	CASSQEPSGRTDTQYF
TRBV7-9	-	TRBJ2-5	TRBD1	TGTGCCAGCAGCTTAGGGGGACAGGGACAACCAGAGACCCAGTACTTC	CASSLGGQGQPETQYF
TRBV10-2	once	TRBJ2-7	-	TGCGCCAGCAGTAGGACCACCCTTGGAGAGCAGTACTTC	CASSRTTLGEQYF
TRBV4-1	few	TRBJ1-1	-	TGCGCCAGCAGCCGTGGACCTGCGGGAGACACTGAAGCTTTCTTT	CASSRGPAGDTEAFF
TRBV9	-	TRBJ2-6	-	TGTGCCAGCAGCACACGACAGGAGCTCTCTGGGGCCAACGTCCTGACTTTC	CASSTRQELSGANVLTF
TRBV9	-	TRBJ2-1	-	TGTGCCAGCAGCGACAACATGGGAAACTCCTACAATGAGCAGTTCTTC	CASSDNMGNSYNEQFF
TRBV6-2/TRBV6-3	-	TRBJ1-1	-	TGTGCCAGCAGTTCATGGACTGAAGCTTTCTTT	CASSSWTEAFF
TRBV9	-	TRBJ2-5	TRBD1	TGTGCCAGCAGCGTAGTAACAGGGGGCAGGGAGACCCAGTACTTC	CASSVVTGGRETQYF
TRBV6-4	-	TRBJ2-3	TRBD1	TGTGCCAGCAGTGAGACAGGGGGTAGCACAGATACGCAGTATTTT	CASSETGGSTDTQYF
TRBV20-1	-	TRBJ2-1	-	TGCAGTGCTAGTGACAGCGCCTACAATGAGCAGTTCTTC	CSASDSAYNEQFF
TRBV11-2	-	TRBJ1-3	TRBD1	TGTGCCAGCAGTCCACAGGGGGCGATATCTGGAAACACCATATATTTT	CASSPQGAISGNTIYF
TRBV4-2	-	TRBJ1-2	-	TGTGCCAGCAGCTCCGAAGCTAACTATGGCTACACCTTC	CASSSEANYGYTF
TRBV19	-	TRBJ2-1	TRBD1	TGTGCCAGTAGTATAGTCGACAGGGTTGGGGATGAGCAGTTCTTC	CASSIVDRVGDEQFF
TRBV6-1	-	TRBJ2-1	TRBD2	TGTGCCAGCAGTGACACTAGCGGGAGTTCCCATGAGCAGTTCTTC	CASSDTSGSSHEQFF
TRBV20-1	once	TRBJ1-1	-	TGCAGTGCTAGTCTGGCAGGGAGGACTGAAGCTTTCTTT	CSASLAGRTEAFF
TRBV7-6	-	TRBJ2-1	-	TGTGCCAGCAGCTCAGGTATCGGCGGGGACTTCTACAATGAGCAGTTCTTC	CASSSGIGGDFYNEQFF
TRBV6-4	-	TRBJ2-1	TRBD2	TGTGCCAGCAGTGCAGCCAGGGAGGGAGTCAATGAGCAGTTCTTC	CASSAAREGVNEQFF
TRBV5-5	-	TRBJ2-3	-	TGTGCCAGCAGCCTTACCACCTTCACAGATACGCAGTATTTT	CASSLTTFTDTQYF
TRBV2	-	TRBJ2-7	-	TGTGCCAGCAGAACAGGGTGGACCTACGAGCAGTACTTC	CASRTGWTYEQYF
TRBV11-2	-	TRBJ2-5	-	TGTGCCAGCAGCCCGTTGACAGGGAGGATAGGAGAGACCCAGTACTTC	CASSPLTGRIGETQYF
TRBV28	-	TRBJ1-3	TRBD1	TGTGCCAGCAGTCCCGTCGACAGGGACTCTGGAAACACCATATATTTT	CASSPVDRDSGNTIYF
TRBV7-8	-	TRBJ2-3	-	TGTGCCAGCAGCTTCGTCGGCGGCAGGTCCGCAGATACGCAGTATTTT	CASSFVGGRSADTQYF
TRBV18	-	TRBJ2-7	TRBD2	TGTGCCAGCTCACCCCCACTAGCGGGGCCCTACGAGCAGTACTTC	CASSPPLAGPYEQYF
TRBV4-1	once	TRBJ2-7	-	TGCGCCAGCAGCCAAGATCTCCGGGGAGACTACGAGCAGTACTTC	CASSQDLRGDYEQYF
TRBV7-9	-	TRBJ2-3	-	TGTGCCAGCAGCTCGTGGATGGGACCCAACCGTGGAGATACGCAGTATTTT	CASSSWMGPNRGDTQYF
TRBV6-4	-	TRBJ2-2	-	TGTGCCAGCAGTGTCGGACAGACCGGGGAGCTGTTTTTT	CASSVGQTGELFF
TRBV4-1	-	TRBJ2-1	TRBD2	TGCGCCAGCAGCCAAGAGGCTAGCGGCTACAATGAGCAGTTCTTC	CASSQEASGYNEQFF
TRBV2	-	TRBJ2-7	-	TGTGCCAGCAGTGAAGTAGGCGCGCTGCAACTATTCGAGCAGTACTTC	CASSEVGALQLFEQYF
TRBV18	-	TRBJ2-3	TRBD1	TGTGCCAGCTCACGGCGTGGTGAACAGGGGGCAGGTCGGAACACAGATACGCAGTATTTT	CASSRRGEQGAGRNTDTQYF
TRBV5-6	once	TRBJ2-1	-	TGTGCCAGCAGCTTAAATCTCGAGCAGTTCTTC	CASSLNLEQFF
TRBV5-6	-	TRBJ1-4	-	TGTGCCAGCAGCTTAGGGACAAGGGGTAATGAAAAACTGTTTTTT	CASSLGTRGNEKLFF
TRBV10-2	-	TRBJ2-2	-	TGCGCCAGCAGTGAGTTTCCAGGGGATACCGGGGAGCTGTTTTTT	CASSEFPGDTGELFF
TRBV9	-	TRBJ2-1	TRBD2	TGTGCCAGCAGCGTAGCGGGGGGGGAGTACAATGAGCAGTTCTTC	CASSVAGGEYNEQFF
TRBV29-1	-	TRBJ1-1	TRBD1	TGCAGCGCTATCAGGGGGACTGAAGCTTTCTTT	CSAIRGTEAFF
TRBV5-1	-	TRBJ2-1	TRBD2	TGCGCCAGCAGCCTCACTAGCGGGGGGCTATACAATGAGCAGTTCTTC	CASSLTSGGLYNEQFF
TRBV4-1	-	TRBJ2-1	-	TGCGCCAGCAGCTCCCGGGACTTGGGCTCCAATGAGCAGTTCTTC	CASSSRDLGSNEQFF
TRBV27	-	TRBJ1-1	-	TGTGCCAGCAGCCCTAGGGGTTTCGCTATGAGGACTGAAGCTTTCTTT	CASSPRGFAMRTEAFF
TRBV5-1	once	TRBJ2-1	TRBD1	TGCGCCAGCAGAAGGACAGGTCGCTCCTACAATGAGCAGTTCTTC	CASRRTGRSYNEQFF
TRBV2	once	TRBJ2-4	-	TGTGCCAGCAGCGAGGTCAGATTAGCCAAAAACATTCAGTACTTC	CASSEVRLAKNIQYF
TRBV6-4	-	TRBJ2-1	TRBD1	TGTGCCAGCAGCCTCGGGACAGGGGAATATAATGAGCAGTTCTTC	CASSLGTGEYNEQFF
TRBV6-4	once	TRBJ2-2	TRBD2	TGTGCCAGCAGTGACTCCGGGACTACCGTCACCGGGGAGCTGTTTTTT	CASSDSGTTVTGELFF
TRBV5-4	-	TRBJ2-3	TRBD1	TGTGCCAGCAGCCTAAGCAGGGGGACGAGCACAGATACGCAGTATTTT	CASSLSRGTSTDTQYF
TRBV6-1	-	TRBJ1-5	-	TGTGCCAGCAGTGAAGCGCCCGCAGGGTGGAACAATCAGCCCCAGCATTTT	CASSEAPAGWNNQPQHF
TRBV6-5	-	TRBJ2-2	-	TGTGCCAGCAGTAAACGCGGCACCGGGGAGCTGTTTTTT	CASSKRGTGELFF
TRBV5-5	-	TRBJ2-2	-	TGTGCCAGCAGCTTGGAGGCGGGGCGGAACACCGGGGAGCTGTTTTTT	CASSLEAGRNTGELFF
TRBV21-1	-	TRBJ2-3	-	TGTGCCAGCAGCGGAACCCAGGGGACAGATACGCAGTATTTT	CASSGTQGTDTQYF
TRBV5-1	-	TRBJ2-2	-	TGCGCCAGCTCTCGAGCGGGACAGAACACCGGGGAGCTGTTTTTT	CASSRAGQNTGELFF